Given below is one T cell receptor beta chain in context. What it binds is unknown. The sample comes from a study of cytomegalovirus exposure and HLA in healthy donors. Study details: An early release of data contained 80 million to 85 million unique TCRs, which came from HLA-typed donors. Findings of the study overall: Clonal expansion was found to be greater in HLA-associated TCR beta chains than in equally common others in a later analysis. The study assumed roughly uniform donor sequencing depth for presence/absence analyses.

The study ran its PCR with 60 Vbeta and 13 Jbeta primers. Sequenced by immunoSEQ multiplex PCR; TCRdb stores in-frame clones only, minus some. This sample has about 140,000 clones, with roughly 79% found just once. Looked up from germline, CDR1 is MGHRA and CDR2 is YSYEKL. The CDR3 has 14 amino acids. The V segment lost 5 bases and the J segment 7 bases; nucleotides outside the gene matches: 11. The receptor was isolated from a male donor in good health and CMV-seronegative. Sequencing used PBMCs. This chain joins TRBV4-1 and TRBJ2-7, with TRBD1 identical over 7 bases. CDR3 sequence reads: CASSAVEGAEEQYF. CDR3 coding DNA: TGCGCCAGCAGCGCCGTTGAGGGGGCTGAAGAGCAGTACTTC.